This T cell receptor (beta chain) was obtained from a study of T cell repertoires in cytomegalovirus infection. The overall study: Public TCR beta signatures indicated both CMV infection and matching HLA type.

TCRdb redid the calling of the reads with MiXCR, one entry per CDR3 protein. The profile shows about 180,000 distinct CDR3 sequences, approximately 18% of them singletons. Germline values: CDR1 SEHNR, CDR2 FQNEAQ (reference sequence). The CDR3 spans 12 residues. V was clipped by 0 bases and J by 7 bases, with 4 bases between them. The sample holds a few counts of this clonotype. The TCR originated in a human donor in good health (CMV status not recorded). Some clones in this sample may be carry-over from other donors' samples. The rearrangement links TRBV7-9 to TRBJ2-1; D gene ambiguous. The sequenced sample was CD8+ T cells from PBMCs. This CDR3 is CASSLAKNEQFF. CDR3 in DNA: TGTGCCAGCAGCTTAGCGAAGAATGAGCAGTTCTTC.